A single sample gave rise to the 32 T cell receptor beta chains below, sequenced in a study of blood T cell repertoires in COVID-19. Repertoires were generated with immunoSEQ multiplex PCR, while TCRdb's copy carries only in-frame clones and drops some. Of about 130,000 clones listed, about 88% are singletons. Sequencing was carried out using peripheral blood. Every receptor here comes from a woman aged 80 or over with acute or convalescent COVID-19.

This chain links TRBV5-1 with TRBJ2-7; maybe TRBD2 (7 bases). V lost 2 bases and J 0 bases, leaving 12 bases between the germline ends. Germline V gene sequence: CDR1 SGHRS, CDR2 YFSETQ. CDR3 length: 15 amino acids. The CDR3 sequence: CASSFGGASSYEQYF. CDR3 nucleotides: TGCGCCAGCAGCTTTGGGGGGGCTAGCTCCTACGAGCAGTACTTC.

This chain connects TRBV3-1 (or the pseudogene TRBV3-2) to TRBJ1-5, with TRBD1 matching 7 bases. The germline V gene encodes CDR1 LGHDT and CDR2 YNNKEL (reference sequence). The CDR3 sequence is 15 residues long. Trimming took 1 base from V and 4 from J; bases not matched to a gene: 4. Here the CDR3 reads CASSQGGQANQPQHF. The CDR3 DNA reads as TGTGCCAGCAGCCAAGGAGGACAGGCAAATCAGCCCCAGCATTTT.

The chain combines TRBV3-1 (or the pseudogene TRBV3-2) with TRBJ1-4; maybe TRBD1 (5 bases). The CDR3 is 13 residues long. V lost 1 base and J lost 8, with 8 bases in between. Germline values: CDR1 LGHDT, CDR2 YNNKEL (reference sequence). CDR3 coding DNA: TGTGCCAGCAGCCAAGCGGGGGGAGAAAAACTGTTTTTT. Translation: CASSQAGGEKLFF.

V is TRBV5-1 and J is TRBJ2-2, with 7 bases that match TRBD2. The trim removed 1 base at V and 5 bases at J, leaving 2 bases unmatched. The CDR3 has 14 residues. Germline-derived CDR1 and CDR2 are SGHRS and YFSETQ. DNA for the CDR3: TGCGCCAGCAGCTTGCGGCGGGGGACCGGGGAGCTGTTTTTT. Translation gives CASSLRRGTGELFF. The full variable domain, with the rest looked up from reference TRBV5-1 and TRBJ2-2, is KAGVTQTPRYLIKTRGQQVTLSCSPISGHRSVSWYQQTPGQGLQFLFEYFSETQRNKGNFPGRFSGRQFSNSRSEMNVSTLELGDSALYLCASSLRRGTGELFFGEGSRLTVL.

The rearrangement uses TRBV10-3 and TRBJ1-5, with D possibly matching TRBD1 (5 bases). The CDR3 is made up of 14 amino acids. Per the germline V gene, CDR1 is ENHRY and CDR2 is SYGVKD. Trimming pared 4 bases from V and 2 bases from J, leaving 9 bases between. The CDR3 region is CAISAGAGNQPQHF. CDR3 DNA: TGTGCCATCAGTGCTGGGGCGGGCAATCAGCCCCAGCATTTT.

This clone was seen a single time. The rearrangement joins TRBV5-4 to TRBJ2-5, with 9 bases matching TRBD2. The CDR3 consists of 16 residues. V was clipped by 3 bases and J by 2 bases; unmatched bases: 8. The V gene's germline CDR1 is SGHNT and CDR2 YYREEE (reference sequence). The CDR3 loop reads CASSSRGLAGQETQYF. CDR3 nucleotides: TGTGCCAGCAGCTCACGGGGGCTAGCGGGGCAAGAGACCCAGTACTTC.

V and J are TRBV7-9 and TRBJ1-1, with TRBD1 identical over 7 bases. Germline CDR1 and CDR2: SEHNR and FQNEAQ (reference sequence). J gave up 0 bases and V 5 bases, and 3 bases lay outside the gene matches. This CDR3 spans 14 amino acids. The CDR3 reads CASSDRDLNTEAFF. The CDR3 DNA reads TGTGCCAGCAGCGACAGGGACCTGAACACTGAAGCTTTCTTT.

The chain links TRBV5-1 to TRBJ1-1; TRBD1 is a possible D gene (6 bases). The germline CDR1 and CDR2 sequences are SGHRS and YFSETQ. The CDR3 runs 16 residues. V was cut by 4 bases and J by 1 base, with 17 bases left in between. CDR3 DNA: TGCGCCAGCAGCCTAACAAGCGGACAGTCGAACACTGAAGCTTTCTTT. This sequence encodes CASSLTSGQSNTEAFF.

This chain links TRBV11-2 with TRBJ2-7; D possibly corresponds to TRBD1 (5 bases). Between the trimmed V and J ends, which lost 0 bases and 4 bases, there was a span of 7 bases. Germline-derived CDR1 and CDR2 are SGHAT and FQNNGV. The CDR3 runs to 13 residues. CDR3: CASSLDPGYEQYF. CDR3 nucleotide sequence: TGTGCCAGCAGCTTAGACCCAGGGTACGAGCAGTACTTC.

The CDR3 spells CASSFSRTEETQYF. The CDR3 nucleotides read TGTGCCAGCAGCTTCTCAAGGACAGAAGAGACCCAGTACTTC. The gene calls are TRBV7-9 and TRBJ2-5; D possibly corresponds to TRBD1 (6 bases). With 3 bases removed from V and 3 bases from J, the gap between germline ends came to 11 bases. Germline CDR1 SEHNR, CDR2 FQNEAQ (reference sequence). The CDR3 consists of 14 residues.

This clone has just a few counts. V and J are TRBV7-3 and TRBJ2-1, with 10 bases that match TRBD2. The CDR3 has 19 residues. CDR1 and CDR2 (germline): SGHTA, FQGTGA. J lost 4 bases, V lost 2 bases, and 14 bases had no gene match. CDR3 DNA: TGTGCCAGCAGCTTAGGGTTTCCAGGCACTAGCGGGGTTTACAATGAGCAGTTCTTC. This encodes CASSLGFPGTSGVYNEQFF.

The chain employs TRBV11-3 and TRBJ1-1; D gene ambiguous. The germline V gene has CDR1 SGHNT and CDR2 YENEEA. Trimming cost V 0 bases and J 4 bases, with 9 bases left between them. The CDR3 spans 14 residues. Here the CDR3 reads CASSLDGTTTEAFF. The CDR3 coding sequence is TGTGCCAGCAGCTTAGATGGCACTACCACTGAAGCTTTCTTT.

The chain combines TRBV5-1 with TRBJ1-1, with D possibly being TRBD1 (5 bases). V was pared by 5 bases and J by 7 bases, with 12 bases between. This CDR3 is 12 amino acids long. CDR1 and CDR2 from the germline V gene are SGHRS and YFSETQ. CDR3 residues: CASSSQGFEAFF. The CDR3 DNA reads TGCGCCAGCAGTTCCCAGGGCTTTGAAGCTTTCTTT.

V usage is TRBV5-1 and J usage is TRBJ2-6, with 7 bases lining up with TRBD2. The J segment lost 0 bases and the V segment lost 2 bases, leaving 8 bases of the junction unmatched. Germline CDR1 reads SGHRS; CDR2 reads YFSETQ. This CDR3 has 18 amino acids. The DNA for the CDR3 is TGCGCCAGCAGCTTAGGGCCTAGCGGATTCTCTGGGGCCAACGTCCTGACTTTC. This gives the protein CASSLGPSGFSGANVLTF.

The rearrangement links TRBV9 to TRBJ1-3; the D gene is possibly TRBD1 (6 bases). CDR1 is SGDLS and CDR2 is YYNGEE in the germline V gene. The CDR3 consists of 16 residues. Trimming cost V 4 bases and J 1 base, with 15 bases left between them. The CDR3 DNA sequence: TGTGCCAGCAGCCTTAGGGACACGACTTCTGGAAACACCATATATTTT. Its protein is CASSLRDTTSGNTIYF.

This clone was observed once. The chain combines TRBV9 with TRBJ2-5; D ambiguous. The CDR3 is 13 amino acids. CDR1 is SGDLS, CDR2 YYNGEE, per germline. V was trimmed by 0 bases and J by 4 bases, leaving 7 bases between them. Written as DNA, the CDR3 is TGTGCCAGCAGCGTAGGCAACGGAGAGACCCAGTACTTC. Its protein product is CASSVGNGETQYF.

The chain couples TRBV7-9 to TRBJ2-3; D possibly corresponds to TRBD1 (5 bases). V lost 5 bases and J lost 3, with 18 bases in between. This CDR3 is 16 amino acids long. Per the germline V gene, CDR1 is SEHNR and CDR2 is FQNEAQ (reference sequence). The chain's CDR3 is CASSVLVGAGTDTQYF. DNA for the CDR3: TGTGCCAGCAGCGTCTTAGTTGGGGCAGGAACAGATACGCAGTATTTT.

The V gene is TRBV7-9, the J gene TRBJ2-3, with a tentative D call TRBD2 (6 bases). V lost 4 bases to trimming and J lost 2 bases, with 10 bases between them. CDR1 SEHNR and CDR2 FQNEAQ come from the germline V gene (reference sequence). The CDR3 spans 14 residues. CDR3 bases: TGTGCCAGCAGCTCCCCGGGAGCCACAGATACGCAGTATTTT. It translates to CASSSPGATDTQYF.

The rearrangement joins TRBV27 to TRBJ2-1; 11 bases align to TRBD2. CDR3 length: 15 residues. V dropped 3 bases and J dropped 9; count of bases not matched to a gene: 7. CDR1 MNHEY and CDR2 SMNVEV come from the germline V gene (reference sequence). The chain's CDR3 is CASSFRTSGSGEQFF. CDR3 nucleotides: TGTGCCAGCAGTTTCCGAACTAGCGGGAGCGGTGAGCAGTTCTTC.

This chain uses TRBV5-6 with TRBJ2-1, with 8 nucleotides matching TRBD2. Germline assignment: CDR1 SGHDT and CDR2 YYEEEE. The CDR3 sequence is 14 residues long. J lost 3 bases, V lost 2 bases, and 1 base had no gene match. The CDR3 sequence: CASSLSGSYNEQFF. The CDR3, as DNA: TGTGCCAGCAGCTTAAGCGGGAGCTACAATGAGCAGTTCTTC.

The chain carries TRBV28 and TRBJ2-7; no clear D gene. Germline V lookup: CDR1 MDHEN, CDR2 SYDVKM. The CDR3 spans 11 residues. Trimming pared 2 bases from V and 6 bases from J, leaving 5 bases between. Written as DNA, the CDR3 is TGTGCCAGCAGTTTAACGGGCGAGCAGTACTTC. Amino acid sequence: CASSLTGEQYF.

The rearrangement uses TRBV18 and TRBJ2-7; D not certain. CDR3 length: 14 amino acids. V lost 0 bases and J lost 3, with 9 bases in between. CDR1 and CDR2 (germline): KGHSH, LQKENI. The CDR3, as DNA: TGTGCCAGCTCACCACCATCTACTTACTACGAGCAGTACTTC. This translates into CASSPPSTYYEQYF.

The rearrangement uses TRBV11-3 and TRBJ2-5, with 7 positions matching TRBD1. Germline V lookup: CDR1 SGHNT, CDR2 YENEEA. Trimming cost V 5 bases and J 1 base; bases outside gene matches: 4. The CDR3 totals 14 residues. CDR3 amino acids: CASSRDSLQETQYF. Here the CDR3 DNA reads TGTGCCAGCAGCCGGGACAGCCTCCAAGAGACCCAGTACTTC.

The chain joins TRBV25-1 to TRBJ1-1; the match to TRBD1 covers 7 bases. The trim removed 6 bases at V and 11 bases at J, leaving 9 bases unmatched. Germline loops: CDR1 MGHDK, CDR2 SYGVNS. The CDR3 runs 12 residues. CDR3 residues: CASRASTGRAFF. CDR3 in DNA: TGTGCCAGCAGAGCATCGACAGGGCGCGCTTTCTTT.

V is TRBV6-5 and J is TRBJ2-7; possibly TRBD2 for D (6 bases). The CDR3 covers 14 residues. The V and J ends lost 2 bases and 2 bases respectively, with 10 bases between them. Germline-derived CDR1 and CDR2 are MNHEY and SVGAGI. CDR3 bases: TGTGCCAGCAGTTACGTCCGCGGGGCCTACGAGCAGTACTTC. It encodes CASSYVRGAYEQYF.

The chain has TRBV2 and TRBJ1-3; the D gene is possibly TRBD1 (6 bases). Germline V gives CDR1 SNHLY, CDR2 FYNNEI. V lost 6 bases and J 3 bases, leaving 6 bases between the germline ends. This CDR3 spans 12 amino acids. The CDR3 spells CASSRGGNTIYF. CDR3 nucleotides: TGTGCCAGCAGCAGGGGTGGAAACACCATATATTTT.

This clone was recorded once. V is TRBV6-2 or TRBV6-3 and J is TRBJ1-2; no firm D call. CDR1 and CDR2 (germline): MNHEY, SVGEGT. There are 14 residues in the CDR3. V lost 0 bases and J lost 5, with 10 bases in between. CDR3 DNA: TGTGCCAGCAGTTACTCGGGCGTGGCTTATGGCTACACCTTC. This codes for CASSYSGVAYGYTF.

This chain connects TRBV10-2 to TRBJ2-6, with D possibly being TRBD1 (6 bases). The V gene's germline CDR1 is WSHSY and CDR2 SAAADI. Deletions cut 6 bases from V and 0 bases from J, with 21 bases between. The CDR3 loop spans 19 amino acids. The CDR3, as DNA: TGCGCCAGCAGAGGGCAGGGGTCGCTGAGAAGCTCTGGGGCCAACGTCCTGACTTTC. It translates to CASRGQGSLRSSGANVLTF.

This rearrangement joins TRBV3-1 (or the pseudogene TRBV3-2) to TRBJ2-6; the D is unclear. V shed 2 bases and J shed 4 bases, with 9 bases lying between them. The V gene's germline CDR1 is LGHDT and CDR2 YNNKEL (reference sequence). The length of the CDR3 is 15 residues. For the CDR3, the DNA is TGTGCCAGCAGCCAACGCGTTTCCGGGGCCAACGTCCTGACTTTC. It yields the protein CASSQRVSGANVLTF.

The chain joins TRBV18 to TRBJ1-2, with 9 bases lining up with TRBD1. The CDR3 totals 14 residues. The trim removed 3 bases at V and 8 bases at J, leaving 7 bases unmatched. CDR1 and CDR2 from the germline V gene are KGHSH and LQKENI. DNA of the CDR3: TGTGCCAGCTCACCCGGGGACAGGGCAAGAGGCTACACCTTC. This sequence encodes CASSPGDRARGYTF.

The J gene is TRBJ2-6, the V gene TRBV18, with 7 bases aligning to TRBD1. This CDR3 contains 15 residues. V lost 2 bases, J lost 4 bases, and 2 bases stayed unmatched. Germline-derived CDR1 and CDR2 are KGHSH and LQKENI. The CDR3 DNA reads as TGTGCCAGCTCACCAGAGACAGGGGGGGCCAACGTCCTGACTTTC. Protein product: CASSPETGGANVLTF.

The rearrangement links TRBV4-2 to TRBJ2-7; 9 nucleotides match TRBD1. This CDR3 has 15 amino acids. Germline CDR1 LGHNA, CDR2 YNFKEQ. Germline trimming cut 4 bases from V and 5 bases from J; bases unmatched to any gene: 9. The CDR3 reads CASSPRDRDAHEQYF. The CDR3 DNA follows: TGTGCCAGCAGCCCCCGGGACAGGGACGCCCACGAGCAGTACTTC.